This TCR beta chain was identified in a study of blood T cell repertoires in COVID-19. In its sample, this clone was seen once. Clones were sequenced by immunoSEQ multiplex PCR, and TCRdb holds only the in-frame ones, with some missing. The table lists 70,000 to 100,000 clones, around 87% of them singletons. The source is a woman aged 80 or over with active or convalescent COVID-19. Sequencing input: peripheral blood.

The CDR3 nucleotides read TGCGCCAGCAGCTTGGAGGGACACACCTACGAGCAGTACTTC. Residues: CASSLEGHTYEQYF. The V call is TRBV5-1, the J call TRBJ2-7; the D gene is possibly TRBD1 (6 bases). The germline CDR1 and CDR2 sequences are SGHRS and YFSETQ. V was pared by 0 bases and J by 2 bases, with 9 bases between. The CDR3 consists of 14 residues.